Listed here are 13 T cell receptor beta chains from one sample, sequenced in a study of post-analysis software for immune sequencing data. Unique molecular identifiers were present in the TCR beta cDNA libraries. TCRdb reanalysed the PCR reads using MiXCR and keeps one entry per CDR3 protein. Altogether about 770,000 distinct CDR3 sequences are present, under 60% being singletons, with the ten largest covering roughly 5.2%. For these receptors, no antigen is known. Study findings and constraints: With TRBV5-6, TRBV5-1 and TRBV20-1 included, roughly five TRBV segments were more frequent in patients than in controls.

Input material: blood. All receptors derive from a girl aged 5-17 years with multiple sclerosis.

The chain employs TRBV7-9 and TRBJ1-2; tentative D call: TRBD1 (6 bases). Germline CDR1 and CDR2: SEHNR and FQNEAQ (reference sequence). The CDR3 consists of 12 residues. V lost 3 bases and J 7 bases, leaving 9 bases between the germline ends. DNA for the CDR3: TGTGCCAGCAGCTTGTCAGGGGCTGGCTACACCTTC. Its translation is CASSLSGAGYTF.

The genes are TRBV11-2 and TRBJ2-7, with 7 bases aligning to TRBD2. Losses at the gene ends were 0 bases for V and 9 bases for J; bases not matched to a gene: 11. Germline V gene lookup returns CDR1 SGHAT and CDR2 FQNNGV. The length of the CDR3 is 15 residues. The CDR3 DNA sequence: TGTGCCAGCAGCTTAGATCCAGCGGGAATAACGAGGCAGTACTTC. This sequence encodes CASSLDPAGITRQYF.

The V gene is TRBV12-3 or TRBV12-4, the J gene TRBJ1-2; D is possibly TRBD1 (5 bases). Trimming removed 3 bases from V and 6 bases from J, with 17 bases in between. The CDR3 consists of 15 residues. The CDR3 sequence is CASSFSRVLPDGYTF. In DNA, the CDR3 is TGTGCCAGCAGTTTTTCCAGGGTACTGCCAGATGGCTACACCTTC.

V is TRBV6-6 and J is TRBJ2-7; no reliable D call. The length of the CDR3 is 12 residues. Germline V CDR1 and CDR2: MNHNY, SVGAGI (reference sequence). The germline V and J ends were trimmed by 8 bases and 3 bases, with 11 bases remaining between them. CDR3 protein: CASQGGIYEQYF. DNA of the CDR3: TGTGCCAGCCAAGGTGGGATCTACGAGCAGTACTTC.

This clonotype was detected only a few times. The genes are TRBV12-3 or TRBV12-4 and TRBJ2-1; D may correspond to TRBD1 or TRBD2 (5 bases each). Trimming shortened V by 4 bases and J by 0 bases, and 10 bases separated the two germline ends. The CDR3 is 15 residues long. In DNA, the CDR3 is TGTGCCAGCAGTTGGGGGACCCACTCCTACAATGAGCAGTTCTTC. Translating gives CASSWGTHSYNEQFF.

This clonotype is a singleton in its sample. One end of the junction does not line up with germline, which may come from a read error. The chain carries TRBV7-7 and TRBJ1-1; D gene uncertain. From germline, CDR1 is SSHAT and CDR2 FNYEAQ (reference sequence). The CDR3 extends over 13 amino acids. The CDR3, as DNA: TGTGCTAGCAGCGCCCAGCCGGGAGCTGAAGCTTTCTTT. It specifies CASSAQPGAEAFF.

This clonotype was found a few times. The rearrangement joins TRBV9 to TRBJ2-7; TRBD1 matches 8 bases. With V trimmed by 3 bases and J by 3 bases, 5 bases remained unmatched. This CDR3 contains 14 residues. The germline CDR1 and CDR2 sequences are SGDLS and YYNGEE. The CDR3 loop reads CASSGATGGYEQYF. The CDR3 DNA sequence: TGTGCCAGCAGCGGCGCTACAGGGGGCTACGAGCAGTACTTC. The variable domain in full, with the rest retrieved from reference TRBV9 and TRBJ2-7, is DSGVTQTPKHLITATGQRVTLRCSPRSGDLSVYWYQQSLDQGLQFLIQYYNGEERAKGNILERFSAQQFPDLHSELNLSSLELGDSALYFCASSGATGGYEQYFGPGTRLTVT.

The V gene is TRBV6-5, the J gene TRBJ1-2, with D unclear. The V and J ends lost 0 bases and 0 bases respectively, with 8 bases between them. The germline gives CDR1 MNHEY, CDR2 SVGAGI. The CDR3 has 15 residues. This chain's CDR3 is CASSYSSRANYGYTF. The DNA for the CDR3 is TGTGCCAGCAGTTACTCAAGCCGAGCTAACTATGGCTACACCTTC.

There are many counts of this clonotype. The chain is built from TRBV12-3 or TRBV12-4 and TRBJ2-7; D is unclear. The ends were cut back, 6 bases at V and 5 bases at J, with 11 bases in the middle. The CDR3 runs 12 residues. CDR3 sequence: CASSLIGDEQYF. The DNA of the CDR3 is TGTGCCAGCAGCCTAATAGGAGACGAGCAGTACTTC.

The chain recombines TRBV9 with TRBJ1-2; no reliable D call. V lost 2 bases, J lost 5 bases, and 16 bases lay in between. The CDR3 has 15 amino acids. The germline CDR1 and CDR2 sequences are SGDLS and YYNGEE. CDR3 DNA sequence: TGTGCCAGCAGCGTCCCCGATGGCAAAGGATATGGCTACACCTTC. Amino acid sequence: CASSVPDGKGYGYTF.

The chain combines TRBV15 with TRBJ1-2; weak D call: TRBD1 (6 bases). The ends were cut back, 0 bases at V and 5 bases at J, with 19 bases in the middle. The V gene's germline CDR1 is LNHNV and CDR2 YYDKDF (reference sequence). CDR3 length: 17 amino acids. CDR3 sequence reads: CATSRDLSSGTSYGYTF. CDR3 bases: TGTGCCACCAGCAGAGATTTGAGTTCCGGGACATCTTATGGCTACACCTTC.

The chain links TRBV12-3 or TRBV12-4 to TRBJ2-3, with 10 nucleotides matching TRBD2. V shed 2 bases, J shed 4 bases, and the junction held 6 bases outside the gene matches. The length of the CDR3 is 16 residues. The CDR3 region is CASSLFLAGVPDTQYF. Here the CDR3 DNA reads TGTGCCAGCAGTTTATTCCTAGCGGGAGTGCCAGATACGCAGTATTTT.

A single count supports this clonotype. The genes are TRBV7-9 and TRBJ1-2; D gene unclear. The germline V gene encodes CDR1 SEHNR and CDR2 FQNEAQ (reference sequence). This CDR3 spans 14 amino acids. V lost 8 bases and J 0 bases, leaving 13 bases between the germline ends. The CDR3 loop reads CASGPTGTNYGYTF. The CDR3 DNA reads TGTGCCAGCGGCCCAACCGGGACTAACTATGGCTACACCTTC.